The 31 T cell receptor beta chains presented below share a single source sample, sequenced in a study of cytomegalovirus exposure and HLA in healthy donors. 60 Vbeta and 13 Jbeta primers were used in PCR. Sequenced by immunoSEQ multiplex PCR; TCRdb stores in-frame clones only, minus some. The sample holds 220,000 or so clones; 70% to 80% are singletons and the top ten take 3.8%. The source material was PBMCs. The receptors were sampled from a male donor in good health and CMV-seronegative.

The V and J genes are TRBV6-5 and TRBJ1-5; TRBD1 is a possible D gene (5 bases). The CDR3 covers 15 residues. The germline V gene has CDR1 MNHEY and CDR2 SVGAGI. The V gene lost 6 bases and the J gene lost 0 bases, with 12 bases spanning the gap. The CDR3 DNA reads TGTGCCAGCAGAGCGGGACGGAATAGCAATCAGCCCCAGCATTTT. Translating gives CASRAGRNSNQPQHF.

The chain recombines TRBV5-5 with TRBJ2-5; TRBD1 might be the D (6 bases). CDR1 is SGHKS and CDR2 is YYEKEE in the germline V gene (reference sequence). CDR3 length: 16 amino acids. Deletions cut 0 bases from V and 5 bases from J, with 17 bases between. The CDR3 spells CASSLAAGVLEETQYF. Here the CDR3 DNA reads TGTGCCAGCAGCTTGGCGGCAGGGGTCTTGGAGGAGACCCAGTACTTC.

The chain links TRBV6-4 to TRBJ1-5; 7 bases are shared with TRBD1. V trimming: 10 bases; J trimming: 5 bases; junction bases outside the gene matches: 14. The V gene's germline CDR1 is MRHNA and CDR2 SNTAGT. The CDR3 totals 15 residues. The CDR3 DNA reads as TGTGCCATCTATTCAACCAGGACAGGCGATCAGCCCCAGCATTTT. Encoded protein: CAIYSTRTGDQPQHF.

V is TRBV21-1 and J is TRBJ2-5; the table's D call of TRBD2 was not tested on the DNA. TRBV21-1 is shown as a pseudogene. The CDR3 has 16 amino acids. CDR3: CASSKEGLACQETQYF. Written as DNA, the CDR3 is TGTGCCAGCAGCAAAGAGGGACTAGCTTGCCAAGAGACCCAGTACTTC.

The table lists this clone with a few counts. This rearrangement joins TRBV15 to TRBJ2-5; 9 nucleotides match TRBD1. TRBJ2-7 explains the end of the DNA better; the J call may be wrong. This CDR3 spans 16 amino acids. CDR1 is LNHNV, CDR2 YYDKDF, per germline (reference sequence). This CDR3 reads CATSRDSGTGPYEQYF. CDR3 nucleotide sequence: TGTGCCACCAGCAGGGATTCCGGGACAGGGCCTTACGAGCAGTACTTC.

This clone was observed a handful of times. The chain carries TRBV5-1 and TRBJ2-3, with 9 bases that match TRBD2. The ends lost 1 base at V and 4 bases at J; junction bases unmatched: 10. CDR1 is SGHRS, CDR2 YFSETQ, per germline. The CDR3 has 17 residues. CDR3 DNA: TGCGCCAGCAGCTTGATGCTAGCGGGAAAGGTTGCAGATACGCAGTATTTT. This codes for CASSLMLAGKVADTQYF.

This clone was observed at least ten times. V and J are TRBV2 and TRBJ2-3, with 7 bases lining up with TRBD1. V lost 8 bases to trimming and J lost 3 bases; unmatched junction nucleotides: 11. The CDR3 totals 15 residues. Per the germline V gene, CDR1 is SNHLY and CDR2 is FYNNEI. The CDR3 is CASSTQGIGTDTQYF. The CDR3 nucleotides are TGTGCCAGCTCTACACAGGGGATTGGGACAGATACGCAGTATTTT.

The V and J genes are TRBV18 and TRBJ1-3; no firm D call. The CDR3 is 13 amino acids. The V end lost 6 bases, the J end lost 4 bases, and 10 bases lay between the germline ends. The germline V gene has CDR1 KGHSH and CDR2 LQKENI. This chain's CDR3 is CASSLPGGNTIYF. As DNA, the CDR3 is TGTGCCAGCTCCCTTCCGGGAGGAAACACCATATATTTT.

This chain links TRBV5-1 with TRBJ2-7, with D perhaps TRBD1 (6 bases). The germline CDR1 and CDR2 sequences are SGHRS and YFSETQ. The CDR3 runs 14 residues. Trimming took off 4 bases at V and 12 bases at J, with 23 bases between the two ends. In DNA form, the CDR3 reads TGCGCCAGCAGCCAAACCTCGACAGGTACTGAGGGGTACTTC. Protein product: CASSQTSTGTEGYF.

The sample holds a few counts of this clone. V gene TRBV5-1 combines with J gene TRBJ2-3; the match to TRBD2 covers 9 bases. Germline trimming cut 2 bases from V and 2 bases from J; bases unmatched to any gene: 3. The germline gives CDR1 SGHRS, CDR2 YFSETQ. The CDR3 runs 15 residues. The chain's CDR3 is CASSLGLAITDTQYF. CDR3 sequence (DNA): TGCGCCAGCAGCTTAGGACTAGCGATCACAGATACGCAGTATTTT.

V is TRBV2 and J is TRBJ2-6; unclear D gene. The V gene lost 5 bases and the J gene lost 4 bases, with 9 bases spanning the gap. Germline V gene sequence: CDR1 SNHLY, CDR2 FYNNEI. The CDR3 length is 14 residues. CDR3 DNA: TGTGCCAGCAGTCGGGTGTACGGGGCCAACGTCCTGACTTTC. It is translated as CASSRVYGANVLTF.

The chain employs TRBV18 and TRBJ2-1, with 11 bases fitting TRBD2. V shed 1 base, J shed 7 bases, and the junction held 6 bases outside the gene matches. The germline CDR1 and CDR2 sequences are KGHSH and LQKENI. CDR3 length: 16 amino acids. CDR3 residues: CASSPRELAGANEQFF. CDR3 nucleotide sequence: TGTGCCAGCTCACCACGTGAACTAGCGGGAGCAAATGAGCAGTTCTTC.

The chain recombines TRBV5-1 with TRBJ1-6; D is ambiguous. The CDR3 is 13 residues long. Germline CDR1 SGHRS, CDR2 YFSETQ. V dropped 8 bases and J dropped 7 bases, with 13 bases sitting between them. CDR3 coding DNA: TGCGCCAGTAACAGAAATTCCAATTCACCCCTCCACTTT. It translates to CASNRNSNSPLHF.

This clone showed up just once. Here the CDR3 omits its conserved ending phenylalanine or tryptophan, so a read error is the likely source. The chain uses TRBV5-1 and TRBJ2-2, with 14 positions matching TRBD2. This CDR3 comprises 16 residues. Germline V gives CDR1 SGHRS, CDR2 YFSETQ. The ends lost 0 bases at V and 9 bases at J; junction bases unmatched: 4. CDR3: CASSLEGLAGVRELFL. The CDR3 bases are TGCGCCAGCAGCTTGGAGGGACTAGCGGGAGTGAGGGAGCTGTTTCTT.

The chain links TRBV11-2 to TRBJ1-5; D not resolved. This CDR3 is built from 15 residues. Trimming stripped 3 bases from V and 0 bases from J, with 9 bases between. CDR1 SGHAT and CDR2 FQNNGV come from the germline V gene. The CDR3 region has the DNA TGTGCCAGCAGCTTTGGGAGAGATAGCAATCAGCCCCAGCATTTT. Translation gives CASSFGRDSNQPQHF.

The chain is built from TRBV5-6 and TRBJ2-4; the D is unclear. The V and J ends lost 2 bases and 0 bases respectively, with 9 bases between them. Germline V lookup: CDR1 SGHDT, CDR2 YYEEEE. The CDR3 has 15 amino acids. CDR3 region: CASSFTVLAKNIQYF. CDR3 in DNA: TGTGCCAGCAGCTTCACAGTTCTAGCCAAAAACATTCAGTACTTC.

The rearrangement joins TRBV5-1 to TRBJ2-5, with a weak D call TRBD2 (7 bases). Germline V lookup: CDR1 SGHRS, CDR2 YFSETQ. The CDR3 spans 15 residues. The V end was cut by 4 bases, the J end by 5 bases, with 18 bases between. CDR3 coding DNA: TGCGCCAGCAGCCCCCTAGGGGGGGAGAGCGAGACCCAGTACTTC. Translating it yields CASSPLGGESETQYF.

The chain has TRBV6-5 and TRBJ1-1; D is possibly TRBD1 (6 bases). Germline CDR1 and CDR2: MNHEY and SVGAGI. The CDR3 consists of 14 residues. The V end was cut by 10 bases, the J end by 0 bases, with 15 bases between. The CDR3 DNA is TGTGCCACAGCTTCACAGGGCTTGAACACTGAAGCTTTCTTT. This translates into CATASQGLNTEAFF.

This clone was seen a few times. The genes are TRBV4-1 and TRBJ2-2, with a possible D match to TRBD2 (7 bases). The V gene lost 7 bases and the J gene lost 0 bases, with 12 bases spanning the gap. The length of the CDR3 is 15 residues. CDR1 and CDR2 from the germline V gene are MGHRA and YSYEKL. The CDR3 region is CASKGRGSNTGELFF. The CDR3 DNA follows: TGCGCCAGCAAGGGGAGGGGGTCGAACACCGGGGAGCTGTTTTTT.

V and J are TRBV27 and TRBJ2-2, with D tentatively TRBD2 (6 bases). The CDR3 has 18 amino acids. Trimming removed 1 base at V and 0 bases at J, with 15 bases between. The germline V gene encodes CDR1 MNHEY and CDR2 SMNVEV (reference sequence). The CDR3 DNA is TGTGCCAGCAGTTTATTGGGGGGAGGACCTTCGAACACCGGGGAGCTGTTTTTT. It is translated as CASSLLGGGPSNTGELFF.

The chain joins TRBV6-5 to TRBJ1-1; TRBD1 is a possible D gene (5 bases). Germline lookup yields CDR1 MNHEY and CDR2 SVGAGI. The CDR3 consists of 13 residues. Trimming stripped 0 bases from V and 6 bases from J, with 8 bases between. As DNA, the CDR3 is TGTGCCAGCAGTTACTCGGGGGGACCTGAAGCTTTCTTT. As protein: CASSYSGGPEAFF.

This clone occurred once. The chain carries TRBV28 and TRBJ2-7; D perhaps matches TRBD2 (5 bases). CDR3 length: 16 residues. The germline V and J ends were trimmed by 2 bases and 2 bases, with 16 bases remaining between them. Germline V gives CDR1 MDHEN, CDR2 SYDVKM. The CDR3 DNA follows: TGTGCCAGCAGTTTAGGAGGCGGGCCTAGGCCCTACGAGCAGTACTTC. This codes for CASSLGGGPRPYEQYF.

The count of this clone is one. The genes are TRBV7-9 and TRBJ2-6, with 10 positions matching TRBD1. The CDR3 totals 16 residues. J gave up 4 bases and V 5 bases, and 5 bases lay outside the gene matches. CDR1 is SEHNR, CDR2 FQNEAQ, per germline (reference sequence). The CDR3 loop reads CASSRGQGKGANVLTF. Here the CDR3 DNA reads TGTGCCAGCAGCAGGGGACAGGGGAAAGGGGCCAACGTCCTGACTTTC.

The V call is TRBV7-9, the J call TRBJ2-5; D assignment may be TRBD1 or TRBD2 (6 bases each). The J call is uncertain, as TRBJ2-7 better fits the DNA end. CDR1 and CDR2 from the germline V gene are SEHNR and FQNEAQ (reference sequence). CDR3 length: 14 amino acids. CDR3 bases: TGTGCCAGCAGCTACGGAAGGGGGGACTACGAGCAGTACTTC. Its protein is CASSYGRGDYEQYF.

The chain employs TRBV2 and TRBJ2-2; 7 bases agree with TRBD2. CDR3 size: 16 residues. V was pared by 3 bases and J by 6 bases, with 10 bases of the junction left unmatched. Looked up from germline, CDR1 is SNHLY and CDR2 is FYNNEI. DNA of the CDR3: TGTGCCAGCAGTGATTCTCGCGGGAGTGCGGCCGGGGAGCTGTTTTTT. Amino acid sequence: CASSDSRGSAAGELFF.

For this clone: Germline and junction disagree at one end, which may indicate a read error. The chain has TRBV7-9 and TRBJ1-2; D is undetermined. This CDR3 spans 12 amino acids. Germline CDR1 is SEHNR and CDR2 is FQNEAQ (reference sequence). The CDR3 DNA follows: TGTTCCAGCAGCTTAACAAACTATGGCTACACCTTC. Encoded protein: CSSSLTNYGYTF.

The genes are TRBV6-6 and TRBJ2-1, with 8 nucleotides matching TRBD2. The trim removed 10 bases at V and 5 bases at J, leaving 13 bases unmatched. This CDR3 has 15 amino acids. The germline CDR1 and CDR2 sequences are MNHNY and SVGAGI (reference sequence). The CDR3 coding sequence is TGTGCCACCGACCGCGGGCTAGCGGGTAACAATGAGCAGTTCTTC. It encodes CATDRGLAGNNEQFF.

On this clone: One end of the junction does not line up with germline, which may come from a read error. The chain employs TRBV7-9 and TRBJ2-3; no firm D call. The CDR3 totals 15 residues. From germline, CDR1 is SEHNR and CDR2 FQNEAQ (reference sequence). The CDR3: CSSSDDFPSTDTQYF. As DNA, the CDR3 is TGTTCCAGCAGCGACGACTTCCCTAGCACAGATACGCAGTATTTT.

This clone came up a few times. V usage is TRBV5-4 and J usage is TRBJ2-7; D gene unclear. The CDR3 extends over 11 amino acids. Germline V lookup: CDR1 SGHNT, CDR2 YYREEE (reference sequence). The V end was cut by 3 bases, the J end by 2 bases, with 3 bases between. The CDR3 loop is CASSSAYEQYF. The CDR3 DNA reads as TGTGCCAGCAGCTCAGCCTACGAGCAGTACTTC.

This clone was detected only once. The chain recombines TRBV9 with TRBJ2-1; D possibly corresponds to TRBD2 (7 bases). The ends were cut back, 1 base at V and 9 bases at J, with 20 bases in the middle. Per germline, CDR1 SGDLS and CDR2 YYNGEE. This CDR3 region has 16 residues. The CDR3 sequence: CASSVPDLRGGVEQFF. As DNA, the CDR3 is TGTGCCAGCAGCGTACCCGATCTTAGGGGGGGTGTTGAGCAGTTCTTC.

This rearrangement joins TRBV7-8 to TRBJ2-3, with a possible D match to TRBD1 (6 bases). Germline V gene sequence: CDR1 SGHVS, CDR2 FQNEAQ. V was trimmed by 4 bases and J by 3 bases, leaving 14 bases between them. The CDR3 runs to 15 residues. The CDR3 DNA is TGTGCCAGCAGCTGGGGGCAGACTCAGACAGATACGCAGTATTTT. This sequence encodes CASSWGQTQTDTQYF.